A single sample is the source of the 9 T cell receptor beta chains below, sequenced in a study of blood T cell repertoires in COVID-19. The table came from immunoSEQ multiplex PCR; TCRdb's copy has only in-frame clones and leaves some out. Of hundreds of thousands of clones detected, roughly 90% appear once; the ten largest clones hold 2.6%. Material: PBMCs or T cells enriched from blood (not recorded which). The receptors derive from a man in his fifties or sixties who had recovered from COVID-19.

The CDR3 loop reads CASSSTSSGTYQETQYF. The CDR3 region has the DNA TGTGCCAGCAGCTCTACCTCTAGCGGGACGTACCAAGAGACCCAGTACTTC. The chain recombines TRBV7-6 with TRBJ2-5; 9 bases are a match to TRBD2. Trimming removed 4 bases from V and 0 bases from J; junction bases left unmatched: 9. Germline CDR1 reads SGHVS; CDR2 reads FNYEAQ. CDR3 length: 17 residues.

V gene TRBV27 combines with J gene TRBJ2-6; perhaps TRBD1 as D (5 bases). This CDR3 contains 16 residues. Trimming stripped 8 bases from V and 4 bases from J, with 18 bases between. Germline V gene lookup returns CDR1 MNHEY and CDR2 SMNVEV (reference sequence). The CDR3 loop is CASAYSDTPGANVLTF. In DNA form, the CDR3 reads TGTGCCAGCGCTTATTCGGACACCCCCGGGGCCAACGTCCTGACTTTC.

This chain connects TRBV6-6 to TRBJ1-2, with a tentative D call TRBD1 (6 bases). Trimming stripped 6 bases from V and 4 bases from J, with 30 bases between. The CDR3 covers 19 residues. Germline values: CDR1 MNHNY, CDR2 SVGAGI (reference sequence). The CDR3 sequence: CASSRRVRGQSSLSYGYTF. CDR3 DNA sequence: TGTGCCAGCAGCCGACGGGTCAGAGGACAGTCCAGCTTGAGCTATGGCTACACCTTC.

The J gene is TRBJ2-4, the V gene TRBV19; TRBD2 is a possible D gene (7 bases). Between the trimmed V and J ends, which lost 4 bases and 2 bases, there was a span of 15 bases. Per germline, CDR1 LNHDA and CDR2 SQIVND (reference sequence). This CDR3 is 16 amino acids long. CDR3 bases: TGTGCCAGTAGTACTACAGGGAGGGGGACCAAAAACATTCAGTACTTC. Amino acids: CASSTTGRGTKNIQYF.

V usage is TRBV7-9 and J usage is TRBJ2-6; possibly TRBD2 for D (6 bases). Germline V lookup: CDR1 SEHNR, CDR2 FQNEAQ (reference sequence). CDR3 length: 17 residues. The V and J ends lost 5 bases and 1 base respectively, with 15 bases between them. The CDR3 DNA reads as TGTGCCAGCAGCGAAGACCGGGGGAGGTCTGGGGCCAACGTCCTGACTTTC. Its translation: CASSEDRGRSGANVLTF.

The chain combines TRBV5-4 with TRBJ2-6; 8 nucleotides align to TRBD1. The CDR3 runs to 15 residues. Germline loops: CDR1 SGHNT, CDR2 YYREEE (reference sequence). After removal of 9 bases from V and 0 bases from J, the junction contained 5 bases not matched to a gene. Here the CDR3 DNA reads TGTGCCACCGGGACAGGAACCTCTGGGGCCAACGTCCTGACTTTC. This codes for CATGTGTSGANVLTF. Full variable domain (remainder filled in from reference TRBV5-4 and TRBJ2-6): ETGVTQSPTHLIKTRGQQVTLRCSSQSGHNTVSWYQQALGQGPQFIFQYYREEENGRGNFPPRFSGLQFPNYSSELNVNALELDDSALYLCATGTGTSGANVLTFGAGSRLTVL.

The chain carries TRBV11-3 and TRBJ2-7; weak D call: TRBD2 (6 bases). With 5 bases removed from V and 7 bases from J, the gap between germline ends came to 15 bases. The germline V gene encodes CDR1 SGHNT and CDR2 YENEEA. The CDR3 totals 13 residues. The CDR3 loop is CASSARLDTEQYF. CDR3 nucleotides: TGTGCCAGCAGCGCCAGACTAGATACAGAGCAGTACTTC.

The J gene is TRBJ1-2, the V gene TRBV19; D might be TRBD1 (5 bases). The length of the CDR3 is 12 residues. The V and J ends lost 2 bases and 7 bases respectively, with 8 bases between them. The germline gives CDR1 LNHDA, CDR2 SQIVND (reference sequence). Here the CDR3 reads CASSIQGGGYTF. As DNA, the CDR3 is TGTGCCAGTAGTATACAGGGCGGTGGCTACACCTTC.

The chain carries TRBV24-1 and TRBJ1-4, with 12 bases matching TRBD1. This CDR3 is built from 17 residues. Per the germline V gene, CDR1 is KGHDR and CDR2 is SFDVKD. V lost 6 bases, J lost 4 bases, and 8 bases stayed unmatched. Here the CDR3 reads CATSPGQGARDNEKLFF. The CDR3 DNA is TGTGCCACCAGTCCGGGACAGGGGGCTAGAGATAATGAAAAACTGTTTTTT.